The entry below gives a single T cell receptor (beta chain) sequence along with its context. Its recognized antigen is unknown. Base qualities are not at hand, and no much larger clone is one base apart. The data stem from a study of identical twins (dated by TCRdb to 2015 to 2016). About the study as a whole: The study deep-sequenced TCR alpha and beta repertoires from monozygotic twins, unrelated adults of various ages and cord blood to test whether fetal clonotypes persist. Replicate twin experiments were performed at different times using different library preparation protocols to rule out contamination. Paper-wide results and their limitations: Because the same donors could not be followed over many years, the conclusions depended on cross-sectional statistical analysis. Fewer insertions were carried by abundant cord blood beta clonotypes; a weaker similar trend was observed in young adult naive repertoires, while no such trend was observed in memory repertoires. Compared with coincidental sharing between unrelated individuals, out-of-frame TCR alpha sequences shared between twins had an excess of sequences with low generation probability. A weaker excess of twin sharing was found in beta out-of-frame sequences because the signal-to-noise ratio was lowered by fewer shared sequences. Out-of-frame TCR alpha sharing in monozygotic twins was systematically underestimated by recombination models, whereas sharing between unrelated individuals was in agreement with the recombination models. Zero-insertion analyses could be partly confounded by invariant T cells such as MAIT and iNKT, although diverse VJ usage argued against such confounding for most clonotypes.

The method was 5' RACE. The sequencer listed for this sample is Illumina HiSeq 2000. A universal primer binding site was added through template switching, and the final cDNA carried a unique molecular identifier so that TCR cDNA molecules could be counted accurately. Specific primers in the conserved constant-segment region were used to synthesize first-strand cDNA for the TCR alpha and beta chains. To control for contamination, every cDNA library carried two barcodes: a SMART-Mk sample barcode plus Illumina barcodes. TruSeq adapter sequences, together with Illumina sample barcodes, were added in two successive PCR steps. The TCR alpha and beta cDNA libraries were sequenced on the Illumina HiSeq platform using custom primers. For the original study's pipeline: MiGEC processed the raw reads to extract unique molecular identifiers, while MiXCR was used to determine the CDR3 positions. For each individual, recombination models were inferred using an EM algorithm with the repgenHMM and IGoR tools. Shared clonotypes were analyzed with the tcR package in R, and sharing was normalized by the product of cloneset sizes. Out-of-frame nonproductive sequences were analyzed to study raw recombination free of thymic and clonal selection effects. The public reads were reprocessed in TCRdb via fastp at Q25 and MiXCR, keeping in-frame beta chains. One record per CDR3 amino acid sequence lists the most common genes and DNA. The V and J calls follow TCRdb's processing rather than the paper's. The sample contains approximately 600,000 distinct CDR3 sequences, around 7.5% of them found a single time. 1.6% of the sample belongs to the ten largest clones.

Only healthy Caucasian donors were included. Three pairs of female monozygotic twins, all aged about 18 to 30 years, were included in the twin cohort. The RNA used for TCR libraries was isolated from peripheral blood mononuclear cells. This same sample was also part of a study on yellow fever vaccine responses in identical twins. As the second publication notes: The authors reported that the T cell response to vaccination in identical twins appeared partly convergent and partly personalized. In identical twins, the study followed T cell clones that responded to the vaccine with precision.

The sequencing sample was made of PBMCs. The clonotype originates from a woman aged 18-29 years in good health.

The CDR3 here reads CSVEAGTGTYEQYF. DNA sequence: TGCAGCGTTGAAGCTGGGACAGGCACATACGAGCAGTACTTC. Recombination joined TRBV29-1 with TRBJ2-7, and 8 junctional nucleotides match TRBD1. The CDR3 numbers 14 residues from cysteine through phenylalanine. Left in the record is the CDR3 DNA by itself, 42 bases read in frame from the first base. Trimming accounts for 1 base at V and 4 bases at J, while the number of junction bases matched to no gene is 6. Reading the germline V gene gives CDR1 SQVTM and CDR2 ANQGSEA.